Following are 20 T cell receptor beta chains from one sample sequenced in a study of blood T cell repertoires in COVID-19. Profiled with immunoSEQ multiplex PCR; TCRdb holds only in-frame clones, not every one. The data hold about 440,000 clones, with nearly 90% observed a single time. Sequenced input: PBMCs or T cells enriched from blood (not recorded which). The source is a woman aged 18-29 years with acute COVID-19.

The chain links TRBV2 to TRBJ1-4; 7 nucleotides agree with TRBD1. Germline CDR1 SNHLY, CDR2 FYNNEI. The CDR3 contains 13 residues. V was pared by 7 bases and J by 4 bases, with 3 bases of the junction left unmatched. The CDR3 is CASKGQINEKLFF. CDR3 sequence (DNA): TGTGCCAGCAAGGGACAGATTAATGAAAAACTGTTTTTT.

This clone was recorded once. The rearrangement uses TRBV19 and TRBJ1-5; a possible D gene is TRBD1 (6 bases). CDR3 length: 16 residues. The germline V gene encodes CDR1 LNHDA and CDR2 SQIVND (reference sequence). V dropped 6 bases and J dropped 1 base, with 16 bases sitting between them. The CDR3 DNA reads TGTGCCAGTAGCACCCCGGACAGCCTGAGCAATCAGCCCCAGCATTTT. This translates into CASSTPDSLSNQPQHF.

The rearrangement uses TRBV19 and TRBJ2-1; D not certain. CDR1 is LNHDA and CDR2 is SQIVND in the germline V gene (reference sequence). Trimming cost V 4 bases and J 8 bases, with 6 bases left between them. CDR3 length equals 11 residues. The CDR3 coding sequence is TGTGCCAGTAGTAAAGCCTATGAGCAGTTCTTC. This translates into CASSKAYEQFF.

This clone was counted a few times. The J gene is TRBJ1-2, the V gene TRBV28, with D possibly TRBD1 on 5 matching bases. The CDR3 is made up of 16 amino acids. The V end lost 3 bases, the J end lost 5 bases, and 19 bases lay between the germline ends. CDR1 is MDHEN and CDR2 is SYDVKM in the germline V gene. The CDR3 DNA reads as TGTGCCAGCAGTTTCACCGGACCCGCCCGGGGGTATGGCTACACCTTC. Translating it yields CASSFTGPARGYGYTF.

The gene calls are TRBV6-5 and TRBJ1-1; 8 positions agree with TRBD1. CDR1 MNHEY and CDR2 SVGAGI come from the germline V gene. Unmatched junction bases numbered 7, after V lost 7 bases and J lost 0 bases. The CDR3 runs to 15 residues. The CDR3 here is CASNRRGPMNTEAFF. The CDR3 nucleotides are TGTGCCAGCAACCGCAGGGGGCCCATGAACACTGAAGCTTTCTTT.

The genes are TRBV10-3 and TRBJ2-1; D is possibly TRBD2 (5 bases). The V and J ends lost 0 bases and 0 bases respectively, with 9 bases between them. Germline V lookup: CDR1 ENHRY, CDR2 SYGVKD. The CDR3 is made up of 16 amino acids. The CDR3 DNA is TGTGCCATCAGTGAGTCGGCGGCGGGCTCCTACAATGAGCAGTTCTTC. Protein product: CAISESAAGSYNEQFF.

The chain links TRBV2 to TRBJ2-1; 7 bases line up with TRBD1. CDR3 length: 14 amino acids. The J segment lost 5 bases and the V segment lost 6 bases, leaving 7 bases of the junction unmatched. CDR1 and CDR2 (germline): SNHLY, FYNNEI. CDR3 residues: CASRLGTANNEQFF. The CDR3, as DNA: TGTGCCAGCAGGCTAGGGACAGCGAACAATGAGCAGTTCTTC.

The rearrangement joins TRBV5-3 to TRBJ2-7; D ambiguous. TRBV5-3 is treated as an ORF (open reading frame) with a function not yet certain. Trimming shortened V by 4 bases and J by 0 bases, and 14 bases separated the two germline ends. This CDR3 comprises 15 residues. In DNA, the CDR3 is TGTGCCAGAAGCGTTCAGGTCATGAACTCCTACGAGCAGTACTTC. This translates into CARSVQVMNSYEQYF.

CDR3 protein: CASSQVRDSSYHSYEQYF. DNA of the CDR3: TGTGCCAGCAGCCAAGTCCGGGACTCTTCCTACCATTCCTACGAGCAGTACTTC. J is TRBJ2-7 and V is TRBV14; TRBD2 is a possible D gene (6 bases). V was trimmed by 1 base and J by 1 base, leaving 20 bases between them. This CDR3 comprises 18 residues. The germline V gene has CDR1 SGHDN and CDR2 FVKESK.

This rearrangement joins TRBV7-9 to TRBJ1-2, with 7 bases lining up with TRBD1. The V and J ends lost 1 base and 3 bases, in that order; junction bases with no gene match: 5. The length of the CDR3 is 15 residues. From germline, CDR1 is SEHNR and CDR2 FQNEAQ (reference sequence). For the CDR3, the DNA is TGTGCCAGCAGCTTAGGACAGGGTACGGACTATGGCTACACCTTC. It yields the protein CASSLGQGTDYGYTF.

J is TRBJ2-5 and V is TRBV4-3; the match to TRBD2 covers 9 bases. CDR1 is LGHNA, CDR2 YSLEER, per germline. The CDR3 runs to 16 residues. Unmatched junction bases numbered 8, after V lost 4 bases and J lost 2 bases. The CDR3 sequence: CASSPRLAEPQETQYF. CDR3 nucleotide sequence: TGCGCCAGCAGCCCAAGACTAGCGGAGCCTCAAGAGACCCAGTACTTC.

This clone was detected once. The chain carries TRBV5-4 and TRBJ2-2; 12 nucleotides line up with TRBD2. The CDR3 runs 17 residues. V was pared by 4 bases and J by 4 bases, with 8 bases of the junction left unmatched. The germline gives CDR1 SGHNT, CDR2 YYREEE (reference sequence). Here the CDR3 reads CASSTSGGTVFTGELFF. CDR3 DNA sequence: TGTGCCAGCAGCACTAGCGGGGGGACCGTGTTCACCGGGGAGCTGTTTTTT.

The rearrangement joins TRBV3-1 (or the pseudogene TRBV3-2) to TRBJ2-3, with TRBD2 as a possible D gene (5 bases). Germline V CDR1 and CDR2: LGHDT, YNNKEL (reference sequence). Trimming removed 0 bases at V and 1 base at J, with 14 bases between. The CDR3 spans 17 residues. The CDR3 bases are TGTGCCAGCAGCCAAGAGAGTCGGGGTGCAGGCACAGATACGCAGTATTTT. Amino acids: CASSQESRGAGTDTQYF.

The chain joins TRBV7-2 to TRBJ2-7; TRBD2 matches 8 bases. The CDR3 extends over 17 amino acids. The V gene end was trimmed by 4 bases and the J gene end by 6 bases; junction bases not matched to a gene: 17. Germline CDR1 reads SGHTA; CDR2 reads FQGNSA. The CDR3 sequence: CASSSKPPGLEIGEQYF. The CDR3 DNA follows: TGTGCCAGCAGCTCAAAACCTCCGGGACTAGAAATAGGCGAGCAGTACTTC. Full variable domain (missing parts from reference TRBV7-2 and TRBJ2-7): GAGVSQSPSNKVTEKGKDVELRCDPISGHTALYWYRQSLGQGLEFLIYFQGNSAPDKSGLPSDRFSAERTGGSVSTLTIQRTQQEDSAVYLCASSSKPPGLEIGEQYFGPGTRLTVT.

Turning to this clone: No conserved phenylalanine or tryptophan ends this CDR3, so it is likely a read error. The chain is built from TRBV5-3 and TRBJ1-1, with D hard to call. The J call may not be correct, given that the DNA end is closer to TRBJ2-3. TRBV5-3 is classed as an ORF, of uncertain function. This CDR3 contains 9 residues. CDR3 region: CARSPGQYD. Here the CDR3 DNA reads TGTGCCAGAAGCCCCGGACAGTATGAT.

J is TRBJ2-7 and V is TRBV11-2, with D perhaps matching TRBD2 (5 bases). The CDR3 length is 12 residues. Germline loops: CDR1 SGHAT, CDR2 FQNNGV. The V end was cut by 3 bases, the J end by 4 bases, with 7 bases between. The DNA of the CDR3 is TGTGCCAGCAGCTTGTCGGGGTACGAGCAGTACTTC. This sequence encodes CASSLSGYEQYF.

This clone appeared a few times. The chain is built from TRBV7-3 and TRBJ1-3, with 9 bases that match TRBD1. The germline V gene encodes CDR1 SGHTA and CDR2 FQGTGA. After removal of 5 bases from V and 2 bases from J, the junction contained 4 bases not matched to a gene. The CDR3 runs to 15 residues. This chain's CDR3 is CASSADRGAGNTIYF. Written as DNA, the CDR3 is TGTGCCAGCAGCGCGGACAGGGGAGCTGGAAACACCATATATTTT.

In nucleotides, the CDR3 is TGTGCCAGCACCAACAGGGGGGGTCTGGGCAATGAGCAGTTCTTC. Its protein is CASTNRGGLGNEQFF. V gene TRBV2 combines with J gene TRBJ2-1, with D perhaps TRBD1 (8 bases). Germline V lookup: CDR1 SNHLY, CDR2 FYNNEI. V dropped 7 bases and J dropped 6 bases, with 19 bases sitting between them. The CDR3 is 15 amino acids.

V and J are TRBV19 and TRBJ2-1; 7 positions agree with TRBD2. The CDR3 runs 14 residues. Germline lookup yields CDR1 LNHDA and CDR2 SQIVND (reference sequence). Trimming cost V 5 bases and J 8 bases; bases outside gene matches: 9. The CDR3 nucleotides read TGTGCCAGTAGTCCTGGACTAGGACCGGATGAGCAGTTCTTC. This translates into CASSPGLGPDEQFF.

The V gene is TRBV5-1, the J gene TRBJ2-3, with 10 nucleotides matching TRBD2. The V gene end was trimmed by 0 bases and the J gene end by 2 bases; junction bases not matched to a gene: 6. In germline, CDR1 is SGHRS, CDR2 YFSETQ. CDR3 length: 17 residues. The CDR3 DNA is TGCGCCAGCAGCTTGGCCCTAGCGGGAGAGTCCACAGATACGCAGTATTTT. This translates into CASSLALAGESTDTQYF.